The sequence of this T cell receptor beta chain was determined in a study of shared clonotypes between healthy human individuals. Produced via immunoSEQ multiplex PCR; TCRdb's table is partial and in-frame only. The sample has around 350,000 clones, 73% seen once. The length of the CDR3 is 15 residues. V shed 1 base, J shed 9 bases, and the junction held 7 bases outside the gene matches. In germline, CDR1 is GTSNPN, CDR2 SVGIG (reference sequence). This TCR was sampled from a young man in good health. Sequencing was done on a sample of memory CD4+ T cells sorted from blood. Regarding subset: CD45RA-negative fraction. The chain joins TRBV30 to TRBJ1-6; TRBD1 matches 9 bases. The CDR3 sequence: CAWSGSTGGGSPLHF. The CDR3 DNA reads as TGTGCCTGGAGTGGTTCAACAGGGGGCGGTTCACCCCTCCACTTT.